Listed here are 5 T cell receptor beta chains from one sample, sequenced in a study of blood T cell repertoires in COVID-19 (TCRdb year 2020). Libraries were prepared through the immunoSEQ multiplex PCR assay. TCRdb carries this immuneACCESS record with in-frame sequences only. Its versions omit some clonotypes, under half of them owing to an unresolved V gene in the studies checked, with the rest unexplained. This sample gives around 200,000 clones in total; 85% of them show up just once. Roughly a sixth of the sample is in the top ten clones. Material for sequencing was PBMCs or T cells enriched from blood (not recorded which). The source of these receptors is a man aged 35 to 55 who had recovered from COVID-19.

The gene calls are TRBV12-5 and TRBJ1-1; perhaps TRBD1 as D (5 bases). The V end lost 7 bases, the J end lost 0 bases, and 9 bases lay between the germline ends. Germline V gives CDR1 LGHNT, CDR2 FRNRAP. The CDR3 length is 13 residues. CDR3 sequence: CASAPGMNTEAFF. The CDR3 DNA is TGTGCTAGTGCTCCAGGGATGAACACTGAAGCTTTCTTT.

In regard to this clone: Other DNA sequences in this sample translate to the same CDR3. The V call is TRBV7-3, the J call TRBJ2-3; TRBD2 matches at 13 bases. The CDR3 is made up of 16 amino acids. Germline CDR1 is SGHTA and CDR2 is FQGTGA. With V trimmed by 4 bases and J by 0 bases, 1 base remained unmatched. The CDR3, as DNA: TGTGCCAGCAGCTCGGGACTAGCGGGGAGCACAGATACGCAGTATTTT. Amino acid sequence: CASSSGLAGSTDTQYF.

The chain couples TRBV5-4 to TRBJ2-1; 11 bases are a match to TRBD2. The CDR3 length is 17 residues. The junction had 5 bases not matched to a gene; V was cut back by 1 base and J by 2 bases. CDR1 is SGHNT and CDR2 is YYREEE in the germline V gene (reference sequence). CDR3: CASSLTLLAGAYNEQFF. CDR3 sequence (DNA): TGTGCCAGCAGCTTGACGTTACTAGCGGGAGCCTACAATGAGCAGTTCTTC. Using reference TRBV5-4 and TRBJ2-1 for the parts outside the CDR3, the full variable domain is ETGVTQSPTHLIKTRGQQVTLRCSSQSGHNTVSWYQQALGQGPQFIFQYYREEENGRGNFPPRFSGLQFPNYSSELNVNALELDDSALYLCASSLTLLAGAYNEQFFGPGTRLTVL.

The CDR3 is CAWSARQGGHNQPQHF. CDR3 nucleotides: TGTGCCTGGAGTGCCCGACAGGGGGGACACAATCAGCCCCAGCATTTT. The genes are TRBV30 and TRBJ1-5; 9 bases are a match to TRBD1. J was trimmed by 3 bases and V by 1 base; bases with no gene match: 7. Germline V CDR1 and CDR2: GTSNPN, SVGIG (reference sequence). There are 16 residues in the CDR3.

This sequence joins TRBV7-2 and TRBJ2-1; 11 bases are a match to TRBD2. The CDR3 sequence is 16 residues long. The germline V gene has CDR1 SGHTA and CDR2 FQGNSA. V lost 4 bases to trimming and J lost 5 bases; unmatched junction nucleotides: 7. The CDR3 DNA reads TGTGCCAGCAGCTCCCATGGGACTAGCGGACACAATGAGCAGTTCTTC. Encoded protein: CASSSHGTSGHNEQFF.